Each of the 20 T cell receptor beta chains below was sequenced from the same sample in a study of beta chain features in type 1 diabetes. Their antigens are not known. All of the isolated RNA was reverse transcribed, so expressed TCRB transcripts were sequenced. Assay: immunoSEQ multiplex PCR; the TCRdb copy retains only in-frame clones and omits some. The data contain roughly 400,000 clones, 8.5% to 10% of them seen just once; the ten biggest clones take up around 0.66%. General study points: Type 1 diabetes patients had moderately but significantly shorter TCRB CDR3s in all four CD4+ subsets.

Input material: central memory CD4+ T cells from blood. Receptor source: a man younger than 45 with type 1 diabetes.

CDR3 loop: CASSPTGSGETQYF. The CDR3 DNA is TGTGCCAGTTCCCCTACAGGGTCAGGGGAGACCCAGTACTTC. This chain connects TRBV19 to TRBJ2-5; weak D call: TRBD1 (6 bases). CDR3 size: 14 residues. Trimming removed 8 bases from V and 5 bases from J, with 18 bases in between. CDR1 and CDR2 (germline): LNHDA, SQIVND (reference sequence).

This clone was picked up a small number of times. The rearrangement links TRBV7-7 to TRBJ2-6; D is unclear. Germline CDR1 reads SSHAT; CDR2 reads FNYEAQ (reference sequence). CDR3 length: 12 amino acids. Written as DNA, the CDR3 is TGTGCTGTGTACTCTGGGGCCAACGTCCTGACTTTC. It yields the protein CAVYSGANVLTF.

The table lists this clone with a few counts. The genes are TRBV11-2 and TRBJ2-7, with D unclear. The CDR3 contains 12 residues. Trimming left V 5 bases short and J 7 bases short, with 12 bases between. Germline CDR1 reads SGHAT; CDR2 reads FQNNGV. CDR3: CASSRLGGEQYF. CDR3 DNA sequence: TGTGCCAGCAGCCGGCTGGGTGGGGAGCAGTACTTC.

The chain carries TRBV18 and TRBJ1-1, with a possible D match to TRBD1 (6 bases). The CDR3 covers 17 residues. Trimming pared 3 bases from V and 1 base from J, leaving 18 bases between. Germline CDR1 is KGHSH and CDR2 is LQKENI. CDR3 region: CASSPAQGHQANTEAFF. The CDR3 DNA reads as TGTGCCAGCTCACCCGCACAGGGCCACCAGGCGAACACTGAAGCTTTCTTT.

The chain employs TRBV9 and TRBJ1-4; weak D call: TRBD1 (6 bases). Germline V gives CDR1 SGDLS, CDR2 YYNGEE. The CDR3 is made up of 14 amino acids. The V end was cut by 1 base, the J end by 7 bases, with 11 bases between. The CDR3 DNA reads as TGTGCCAGCAGCGTAACAGGGTGGGGTGAAAAACTGTTTTTT. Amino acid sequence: CASSVTGWGEKLFF.

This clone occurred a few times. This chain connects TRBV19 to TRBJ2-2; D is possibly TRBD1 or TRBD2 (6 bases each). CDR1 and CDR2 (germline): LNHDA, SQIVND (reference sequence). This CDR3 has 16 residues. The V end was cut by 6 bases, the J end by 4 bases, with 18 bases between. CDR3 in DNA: TGTGCCAGTAGCCCGAAGGGGGGCACGGGCACCGGGGAGCTGTTTTTT. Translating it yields CASSPKGGTGTGELFF.

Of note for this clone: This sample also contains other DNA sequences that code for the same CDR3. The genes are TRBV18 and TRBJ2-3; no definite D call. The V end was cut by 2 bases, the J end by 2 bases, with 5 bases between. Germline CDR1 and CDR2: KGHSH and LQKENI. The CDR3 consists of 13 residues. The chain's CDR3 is CASSPGDTDTQYF. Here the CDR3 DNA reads TGTGCCAGCTCACCAGGTGACACAGATACGCAGTATTTT.

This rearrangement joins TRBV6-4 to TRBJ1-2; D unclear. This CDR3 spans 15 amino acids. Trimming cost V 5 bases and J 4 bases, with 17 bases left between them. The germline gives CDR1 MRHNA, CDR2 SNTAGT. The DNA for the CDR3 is TGTGCCAGCAGTCGGGAGGCGGCCTCGGGCTATGGCTACACCTTC. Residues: CASSREAASGYGYTF.

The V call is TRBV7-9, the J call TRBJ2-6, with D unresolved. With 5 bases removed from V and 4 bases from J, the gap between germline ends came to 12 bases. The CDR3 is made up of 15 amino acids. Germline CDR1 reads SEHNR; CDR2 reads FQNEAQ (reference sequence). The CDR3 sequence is CASSQERHGANVLTF. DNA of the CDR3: TGTGCCAGCAGCCAAGAACGGCACGGGGCCAACGTCCTGACTTTC.

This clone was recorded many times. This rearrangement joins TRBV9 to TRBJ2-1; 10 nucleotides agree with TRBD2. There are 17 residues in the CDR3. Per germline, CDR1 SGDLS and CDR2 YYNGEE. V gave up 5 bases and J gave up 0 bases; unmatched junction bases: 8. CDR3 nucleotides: TGTGCCAGCAGTCAGACGGCTAGCGGGAGCTCCTACAATGAGCAGTTCTTC. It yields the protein CASSQTASGSSYNEQFF.

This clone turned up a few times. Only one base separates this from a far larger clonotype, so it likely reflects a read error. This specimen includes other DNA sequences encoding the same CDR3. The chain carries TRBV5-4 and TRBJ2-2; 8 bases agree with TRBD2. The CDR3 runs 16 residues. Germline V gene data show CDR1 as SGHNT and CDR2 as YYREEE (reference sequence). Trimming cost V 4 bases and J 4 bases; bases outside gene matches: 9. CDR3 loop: CASSHTGTRTTGELFF. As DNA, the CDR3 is TGTGCCAGCAGCCATACCGGGACTAGAACCACCGGGGAGCTGTTTTTT.

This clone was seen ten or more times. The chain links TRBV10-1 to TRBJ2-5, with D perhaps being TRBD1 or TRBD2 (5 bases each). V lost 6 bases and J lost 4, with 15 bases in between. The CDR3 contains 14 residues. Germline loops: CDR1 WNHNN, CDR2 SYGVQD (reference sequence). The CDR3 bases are TGCGCCAGCAGCACCGGGACCAACCCAGAGACCCAGTACTTC. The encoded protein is CASSTGTNPETQYF.

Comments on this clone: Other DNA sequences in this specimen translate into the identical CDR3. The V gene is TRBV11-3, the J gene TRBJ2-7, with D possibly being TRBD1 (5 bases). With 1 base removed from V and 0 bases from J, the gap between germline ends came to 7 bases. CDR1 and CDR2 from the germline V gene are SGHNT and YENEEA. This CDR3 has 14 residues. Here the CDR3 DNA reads TGTGCCAGCAGCTTAGGGGGCAGCTCCTACGAGCAGTACTTC. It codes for CASSLGGSSYEQYF.

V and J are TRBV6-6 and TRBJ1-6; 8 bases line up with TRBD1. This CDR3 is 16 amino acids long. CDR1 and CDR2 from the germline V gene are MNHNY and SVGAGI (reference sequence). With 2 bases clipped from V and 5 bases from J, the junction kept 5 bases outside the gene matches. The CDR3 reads CASSYLGQADNSPLHF. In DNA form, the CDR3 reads TGTGCCAGCAGTTACCTGGGACAGGCCGATAATTCACCCCTCCACTTT.

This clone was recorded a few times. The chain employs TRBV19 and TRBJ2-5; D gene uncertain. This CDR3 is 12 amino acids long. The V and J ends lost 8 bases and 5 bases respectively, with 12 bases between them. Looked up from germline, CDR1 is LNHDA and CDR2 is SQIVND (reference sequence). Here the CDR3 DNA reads TGTGCCAGTGGCGGCGCTACCGAGACCCAGTACTTC. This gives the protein CASGGATETQYF.

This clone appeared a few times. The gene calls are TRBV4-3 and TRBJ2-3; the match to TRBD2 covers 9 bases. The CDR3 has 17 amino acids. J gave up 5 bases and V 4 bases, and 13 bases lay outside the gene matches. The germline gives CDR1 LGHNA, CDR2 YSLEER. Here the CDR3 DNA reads TGCGCCAGCAGCCGCCAGACTAGCGGCTTCGAGGGAGATACGCAGTATTTT. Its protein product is CASSRQTSGFEGDTQYF.

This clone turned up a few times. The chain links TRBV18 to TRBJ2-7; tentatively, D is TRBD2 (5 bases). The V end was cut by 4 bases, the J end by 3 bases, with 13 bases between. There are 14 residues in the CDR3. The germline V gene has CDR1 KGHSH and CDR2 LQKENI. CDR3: CASSQRGSNYEQYF. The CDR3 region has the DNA TGTGCCAGCTCACAGCGAGGGAGTAACTACGAGCAGTACTTC.

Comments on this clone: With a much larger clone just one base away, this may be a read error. CDR3 nucleotide sequence: TGTGCCAGCAGCGGAGGGACCCAGTACTTC. Translating it yields CASSGGTQYF. The chain has TRBV6-6 and TRBJ2-5; possibly TRBD2 for D (5 bases). Germline values: CDR1 MNHNY, CDR2 SVGAGI (reference sequence). CDR3 size: 10 residues. The ends were cut back, 6 bases at V and 7 bases at J, with 6 bases in the middle.

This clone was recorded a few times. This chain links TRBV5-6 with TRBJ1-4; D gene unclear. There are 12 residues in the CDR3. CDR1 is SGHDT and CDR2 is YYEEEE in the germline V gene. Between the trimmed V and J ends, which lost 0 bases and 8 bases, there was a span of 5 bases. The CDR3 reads CASSLDKEKLFF. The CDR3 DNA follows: TGTGCCAGCAGCTTGGATAAGGAAAAACTGTTTTTT.

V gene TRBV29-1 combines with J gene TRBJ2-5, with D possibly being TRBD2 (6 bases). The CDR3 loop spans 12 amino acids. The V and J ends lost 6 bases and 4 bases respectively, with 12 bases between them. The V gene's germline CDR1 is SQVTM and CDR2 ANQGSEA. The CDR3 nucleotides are TGCAGCGTACGACTAGTAGGAGAGACCCAGTACTTC. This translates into CSVRLVGETQYF.